Sequencing of this T cell receptor beta chain was carried out in a study of shared clonotypes between healthy human individuals. Regarding this clone: Antigen specificity is unknown.

Method: immunoSEQ multiplex PCR; TCRdb's copy keeps in-frame clones and lacks some. The sample records 550,000 to 600,000 clones, roughly 98% being singletons. Naive-designated CD8 cells lacked CD45RO, were positively enriched for CCR7, and omitted terminally differentiated effector memory CD45RA+ cells. Study conclusions and caveats: Sampling was confined to blood; repertoires within tissues likely differ.

The CDR3 covers 14 residues. Germline-derived CDR1 and CDR2 are MNHEY and SVGAGI. V was shortened by 2 bases and J by 4 bases, with 11 bases between the two germline ends. Specimen: naive CD8+ T cells sorted from blood. The TCR was taken from a man younger than 40 in good health. This chain connects TRBV6-5 to TRBJ2-5; the D gene is possibly TRBD1 (5 bases). For the CDR3, the DNA is TGTGCCAGCAGTTACGGGGCCACGGGAGAGACCCAGTACTTC. Amino acids: CASSYGATGETQYF.